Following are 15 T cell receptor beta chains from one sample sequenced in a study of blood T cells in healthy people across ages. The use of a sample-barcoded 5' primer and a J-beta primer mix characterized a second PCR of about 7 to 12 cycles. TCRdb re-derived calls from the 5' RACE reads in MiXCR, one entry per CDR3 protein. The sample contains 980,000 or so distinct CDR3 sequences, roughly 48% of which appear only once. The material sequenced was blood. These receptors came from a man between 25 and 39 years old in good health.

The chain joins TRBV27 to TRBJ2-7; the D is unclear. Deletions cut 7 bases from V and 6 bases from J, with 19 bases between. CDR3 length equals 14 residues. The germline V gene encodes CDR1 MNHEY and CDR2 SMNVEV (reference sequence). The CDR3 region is CASTSVLFGTEQYF. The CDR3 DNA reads TGTGCCAGCACCTCGGTCTTATTCGGAACCGAGCAGTACTTC.

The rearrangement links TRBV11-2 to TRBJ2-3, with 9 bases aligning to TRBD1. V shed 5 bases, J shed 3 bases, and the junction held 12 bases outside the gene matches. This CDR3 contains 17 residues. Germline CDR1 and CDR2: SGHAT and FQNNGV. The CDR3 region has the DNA TGTGCCAGCAGCCCTAGGCCTCCTGGGACAGGGACAGATACGCAGTATTTT. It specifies CASSPRPPGTGTDTQYF.

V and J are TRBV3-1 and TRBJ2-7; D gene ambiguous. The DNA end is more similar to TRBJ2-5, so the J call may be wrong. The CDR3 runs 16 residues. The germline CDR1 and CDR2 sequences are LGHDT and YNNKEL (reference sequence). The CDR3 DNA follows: TGTGCCAGCAGCCACCGACTGACACCGATGAAAGAGACCCAGTACTTC. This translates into CASSHRLTPMKETQYF.

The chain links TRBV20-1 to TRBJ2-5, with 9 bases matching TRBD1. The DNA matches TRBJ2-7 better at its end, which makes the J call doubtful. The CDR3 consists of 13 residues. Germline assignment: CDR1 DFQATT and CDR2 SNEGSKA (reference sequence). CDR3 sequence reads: CSAEQGTGYEQYF. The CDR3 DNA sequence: TGCAGTGCTGAACAAGGGACAGGGTACGAGCAGTACTTC.

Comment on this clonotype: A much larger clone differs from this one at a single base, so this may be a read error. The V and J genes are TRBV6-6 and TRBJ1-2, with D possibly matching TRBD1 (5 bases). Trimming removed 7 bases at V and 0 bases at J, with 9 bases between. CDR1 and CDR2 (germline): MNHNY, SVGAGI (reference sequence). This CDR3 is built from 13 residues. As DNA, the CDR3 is TGTGCCAGCAACTTACAGGCTAACTATGGCTACACCTTC. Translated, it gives CASNLQANYGYTF.

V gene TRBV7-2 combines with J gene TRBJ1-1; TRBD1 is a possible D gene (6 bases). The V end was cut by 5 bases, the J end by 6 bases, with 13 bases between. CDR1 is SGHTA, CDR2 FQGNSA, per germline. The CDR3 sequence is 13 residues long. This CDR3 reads CASSTSYRAEAFF. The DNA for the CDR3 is TGTGCCAGCAGCACTTCGTACAGGGCTGAAGCTTTCTTT.

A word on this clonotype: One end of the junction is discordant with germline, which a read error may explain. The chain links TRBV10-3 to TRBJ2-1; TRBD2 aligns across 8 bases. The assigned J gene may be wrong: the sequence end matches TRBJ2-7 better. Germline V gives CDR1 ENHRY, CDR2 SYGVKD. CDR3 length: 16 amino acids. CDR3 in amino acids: CAISDPGIAGFYGQYF. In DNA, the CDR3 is TGTGCCATCAGTGACCCCGGGATAGCGGGGTTCTACGGGCAGTACTTC.

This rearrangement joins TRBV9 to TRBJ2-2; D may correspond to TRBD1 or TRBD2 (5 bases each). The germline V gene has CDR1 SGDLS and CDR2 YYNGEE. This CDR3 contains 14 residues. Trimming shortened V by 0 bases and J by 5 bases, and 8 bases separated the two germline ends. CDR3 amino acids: CASSVAWGTGELFF. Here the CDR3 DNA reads TGTGCCAGCAGCGTAGCGTGGGGGACCGGGGAGCTGTTTTTT.

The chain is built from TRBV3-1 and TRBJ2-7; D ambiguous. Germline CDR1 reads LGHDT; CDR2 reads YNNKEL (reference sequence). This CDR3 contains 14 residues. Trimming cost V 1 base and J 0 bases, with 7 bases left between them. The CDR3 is CASSQVTDSYEQYF. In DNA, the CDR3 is TGTGCCAGCAGCCAAGTTACAGACTCCTACGAGCAGTACTTC.

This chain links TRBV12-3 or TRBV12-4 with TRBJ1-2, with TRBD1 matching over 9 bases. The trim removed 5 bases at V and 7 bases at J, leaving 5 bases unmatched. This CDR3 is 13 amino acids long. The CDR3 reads CASSVGTGTGYTF. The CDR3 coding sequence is TGTGCCAGCAGTGTCGGGACAGGGACTGGCTACACCTTC.

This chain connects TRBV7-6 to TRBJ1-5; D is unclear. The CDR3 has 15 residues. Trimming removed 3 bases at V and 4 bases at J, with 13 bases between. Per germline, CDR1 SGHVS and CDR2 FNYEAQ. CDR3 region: CASSLGNDRNQPQHF. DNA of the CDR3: TGTGCCAGCAGCTTGGGCAATGATAGGAATCAGCCCCAGCATTTT. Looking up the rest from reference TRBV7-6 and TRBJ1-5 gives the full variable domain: GAGVSQSPRYKVTKRGQDVALRCDPISGHVSLYWYRQALGQGPEFLTYFNYEAQQDKSGLPNDRFSAERPEGSISTLTIQRTEQRDSAMYRCASSLGNDRNQPQHFGDGTRLSIL.

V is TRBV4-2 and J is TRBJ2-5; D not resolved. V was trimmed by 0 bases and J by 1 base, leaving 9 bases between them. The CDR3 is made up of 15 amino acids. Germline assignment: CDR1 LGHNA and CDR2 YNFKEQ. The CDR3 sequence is CASSQELQRQETQYF. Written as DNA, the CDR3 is TGTGCCAGCAGCCAAGAGCTACAGCGCCAAGAGACCCAGTACTTC.

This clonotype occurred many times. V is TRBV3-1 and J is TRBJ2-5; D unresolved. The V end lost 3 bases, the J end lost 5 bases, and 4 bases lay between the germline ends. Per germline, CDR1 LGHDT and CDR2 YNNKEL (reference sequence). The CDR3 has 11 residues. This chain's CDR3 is CASSQSETQYF. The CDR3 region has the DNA TGTGCCAGCAGCCAGAGTGAGACCCAGTACTTC.

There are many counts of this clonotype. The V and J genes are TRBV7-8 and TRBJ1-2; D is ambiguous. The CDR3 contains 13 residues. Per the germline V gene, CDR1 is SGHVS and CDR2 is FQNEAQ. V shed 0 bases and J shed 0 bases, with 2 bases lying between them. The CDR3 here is CASSLATNYGYTF. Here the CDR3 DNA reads TGTGCCAGCAGCTTAGCCACTAACTATGGCTACACCTTC.

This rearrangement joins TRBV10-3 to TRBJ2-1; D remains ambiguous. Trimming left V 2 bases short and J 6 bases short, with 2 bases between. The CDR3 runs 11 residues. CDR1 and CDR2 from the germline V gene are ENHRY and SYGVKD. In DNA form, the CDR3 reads TGTGCCATCAGTGAGGCCAATGAGCAGTTCTTC. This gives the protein CAISEANEQFF.